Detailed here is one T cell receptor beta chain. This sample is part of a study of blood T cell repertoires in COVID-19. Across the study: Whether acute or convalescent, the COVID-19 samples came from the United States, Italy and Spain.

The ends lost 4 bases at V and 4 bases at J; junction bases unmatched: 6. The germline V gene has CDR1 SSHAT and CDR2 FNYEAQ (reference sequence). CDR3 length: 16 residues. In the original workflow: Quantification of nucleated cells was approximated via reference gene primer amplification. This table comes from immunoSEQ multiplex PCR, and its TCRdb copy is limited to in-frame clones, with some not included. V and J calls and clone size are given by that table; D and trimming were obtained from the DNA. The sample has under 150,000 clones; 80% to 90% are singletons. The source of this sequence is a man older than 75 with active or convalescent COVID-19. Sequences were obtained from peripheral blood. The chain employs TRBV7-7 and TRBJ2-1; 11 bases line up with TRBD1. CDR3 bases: TGTGCCAGCAGCTCCTCGGACAGGGGGCCGTACAATGAGCAGTTCTTC. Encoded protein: CASSSSDRGPYNEQFF.